A selection of T cell receptor beta chains follows, all from one sample in a study of cytomegalovirus exposure and HLA in healthy donors. Profiled with immunoSEQ multiplex PCR; TCRdb holds only in-frame clones, not every one. This table has about 140,000 clones, 65% to 80% appearing once. Material for sequencing was PBMCs. The source is a male donor in good health and CMV-seronegative. CDR3s include the opening cysteine and the closing phenylalanine or tryptophan. The D gene is left open where the match is weak. Clone size is stated in some rows and not others, as once, few, many or a class when expanded.

d_gene,j_gene,len,v_gene,abundance,CDR3aa,CDR3nt
.,TRBJ2-1,12,TRBV5-1,.,CASSLHQKDQFF,TGCGCCAGCAGCTTGCACCAGAAAGATCAGTTCTTC
.,TRBJ2-4,15,TRBV7-2,few,CASSLAWGAGNIQYF,TGTGCCAGCAGCTTAGCGTGGGGCGCGGGGAACATTCAGTACTTC
TRBD2,TRBJ2-5,15,TRBV7-2,.,CASSLLTGGQETQYF,TGTGCCAGCAGCCTGCTGACCGGGGGGCAAGAGACCCAGTACTTC
TRBD2,TRBJ2-7,16,TRBV28,.,CASSLFGSGPSYEQYF,TGTGCCAGCAGTTTATTCGGTAGCGGGCCCTCCTACGAGCAGTACTTC
TRBD2,TRBJ2-2,16,TRBV28,.,CASSLAWTSYAGELFF,TGTGCCAGCAGTTTGGCATGGACTAGCTATGCCGGGGAGCTGTTTTTT
.,TRBJ1-5,14,TRBV2,.,CASKGVVSNQPQHF,TGTGCCAGCAAGGGGGTTGTTAGCAATCAGCCCCAGCATTTT
TRBD2,TRBJ2-1,16,TRBV5-4,.,CASSLRLAGGMDEQFF,TGTGCCAGCAGCTTGAGGCTAGCGGGAGGCATGGATGAGCAGTTCTTC
.,TRBJ2-1,15,TRBV12-5,once,CASDAGEGSYNEQFF,TGTGCTAGTGACGCAGGGGAGGGCTCCTACAATGAGCAGTTCTTC
.,TRBJ2-6,16,TRBV5-1,.,CASSTGASSGANVLTF,TGCGCCAGCAGCACGGGTGCCAGCTCTGGGGCCAACGTCCTGACTTTC
.,TRBJ1-1,14,TRBV5-1,.,CASSLAAGNTEAFF,TGCGCCAGCAGCTTGGCCGCGGGGAACACTGAAGCTTTCTTT
TRBD2,TRBJ2-5,14,TRBV19,.,CASSNSGRGETQYF,TGTGCCAGTAGCAATAGCGGGAGGGGAGAGACCCAGTACTTC
.,TRBJ1-1,12,TRBV5-1,.,CASSSFNTEAFF,TGTGCCAGCAGCTCCTTCAACACTGAAGCTTTCTTT
.,TRBJ2-5,15,TRBV28,.,CASSLGGTVPRAQYF,TGTGCCAGCAGTTTAGGGGGGACAGTCCCCCGGGCCCAGTACTTC
.,TRBJ1-6,16,TRBV30,once,CAWRPGSGPYNSPLHF,TGTGCCTGGAGGCCCGGATCAGGCCCCTATAATTCACCCCTCCACTTT
.,TRBJ2-3,14,TRBV4-1,.,CASSRGGGTDTQYF,TGCGCCAGCAGCCGAGGGGGAGGCACAGATACGCAGTATTTT
TRBD1,TRBJ2-5,14,TRBV7-8,.,CASSGRDRPTAQYF,TGTGCCAGCAGCGGCCGGGACAGGCCTACGGCCCAGTACTTC
.,TRBJ1-5,17,TRBV30,once,CAWSVRPPGYSNQPQHF,TGTGCCTGGAGTGTACGCCCTCCGGGGTATAGCAATCAGCCCCAGCATTTT
.,TRBJ1-6,16,TRBV19,once,CASKSNHHSFNSPLHF,TGTGCCAGTAAAAGTAATCATCACTCGTTTAATTCACCCCTCCACTTT
.,TRBJ1-2,15,TRBV13,.,CASSPRSTVTYGYTF,TGTGCCAGCAGCCCTAGAAGTACGGTTACTTATGGCTACACCTTC
TRBD1,TRBJ1-5,16,TRBV19,.,CASTETGVRSNQPQHF,TGTGCCAGTACCGAGACAGGGGTAAGGAGCAATCAGCCCCAGCATTTT
.,TRBJ2-1,12,TRBV7-9,.,CSSSLDGSKQFF,TGTTCCAGCAGCTTAGACGGGAGTAAGCAGTTCTTC
.,TRBJ1-3,15,TRBV13,.,CASSLGVGGGNTIYF,TGTGCCAGCAGCTTAGGGGTTGGCGGTGGAAACACCATATATTTT
TRBD1,TRBJ2-7,13,TRBV19,few,CASSKDRVSEQYF,TGTGCCAGTAGTAAGGACAGGGTAAGCGAGCAGTACTTC
.,TRBJ2-2,14,TRBV19,few,CASSIDGNTGDLFF,TGTGCCAGTAGTATAGATGGGAACACCGGGGATCTGTTTTTT
.,TRBJ1-1,12,TRBV29-1,.,CSIIQSYTEAFF,TGCAGCATAATCCAGTCTTACACTGAAGCTTTCTTT
.,TRBJ2-1,16,TRBV7-2,.,CASSLVGSRLGKEQFF,TGTGCCAGCAGCTTAGTAGGTAGCCGACTAGGGAAAGAGCAGTTCTTC
TRBD1,TRBJ1-2,15,TRBV27,few,CASSWSGQGAYGYTF,TGTGCCAGCAGTTGGTCGGGACAGGGAGCCTATGGCTACACCTTC
TRBD1,TRBJ1-1,15,TRBV6-5,.,CASSYRTGRGTEAFF,TGTGCCAGCAGTTACCGGACAGGGAGGGGCACTGAAGCTTTCTTT
.,TRBJ2-5,14,TRBV10-3,once,CAISKSFGQGAQYF,TGTGCCATCAGTAAGTCCTTCGGCCAAGGGGCCCAGTACTTC
.,TRBJ2-3,15,TRBV4-3,.,CASGARDSHTDTQYF,TGCGCCAGCGGCGCTCGGGACTCACACACAGATACGCAGTATTTT
.,TRBJ1-2,15,TRBV19,.,CASSISGMPNYGYTF,TGTGCCAGTAGTATCTCCGGGATGCCCAACTATGGCTACACCTTC
.,TRBJ2-7,13,TRBV5-1,.,CASSLGAGMEQYF,TGCGCCAGCAGCTTGGGGGCAGGCATGGAGCAGTACTTC
TRBD2,TRBJ2-3,14,TRBV9,few,CASSVAGGVDTQYF,TGTGCCAGCAGCGTAGCGGGAGGAGTGGATACGCAGTATTTT
.,TRBJ2-7,15,TRBV28,.,CASSQVAGDSYEQYF,TGCGCCAGCAGCCAGGTTGCAGGGGATTCCTACGAGCAGTACTTC
TRBD1,TRBJ1-5,15,TRBV6-6,.,CASSYLKQGYQPQHF,TGTGCCAGCAGTTACCTTAAACAGGGGTATCAGCCCCAGCATTTT
TRBD2,TRBJ2-3,17,TRBV7-8,.,CASSLVIGRGVTDTQYF,TGTGCCAGCAGCTTAGTAATCGGGAGGGGGGTCACAGATACGCAGTATTTT
TRBD2,TRBJ2-1,16,TRBV7-9,.,CASSSLAGGRYNEQFF,TGTGCCAGCAGCTCCCTAGCGGGGGGGAGGTACAATGAGCAGTTCTTC
.,TRBJ1-3,13,TRBV28,.,CASREFSGNTIYF,TGTGCCAGCAGGGAGTTCTCTGGAAACACCATATATTTT
TRBD1,TRBJ1-4,16,TRBV11-2,.,CASSQMPGQGNEKLFF,TGTGCCAGCAGCCAAATGCCGGGACAGGGTAATGAAAAACTGTTTTTT
TRBD2,TRBJ2-2,18,TRBV4-1,.,CASSQDFAGGPYTGELFF,TGCGCCAGCAGCCAAGATTTTGCGGGAGGGCCGTACACCGGGGAGCTGTTTTTT
.,TRBJ1-5,14,TRBV2,.,CASSERQSNQPQHF,TGTGCCAGCAGTGAACGCCAGTCAAATCAGCCCCAGCATTTT
.,TRBJ2-1,13,TRBV19,.,CASSIPGDWEQFF,TGTGCCAGTAGTATTCCGGGGGACTGGGAGCAGTTCTTC
.,TRBJ2-5,13,TRBV7-9,few,CASSEAAQETQYF,TGTGCCAGCAGCGAGGCGGCGCAAGAGACCCAGTACTTC
.,TRBJ2-7,15,TRBV2,once,CASPLQGSGAYEQYF,TGTGCCAGCCCCCTTCAGGGAAGTGGGGCCTACGAGCAGTACTTC
.,TRBJ2-7,15,TRBV11-2,.,CASSLDQGSNHEQYF,TGTGCCAGCAGCTTAGATCAGGGTTCCAACCACGAGCAGTACTTC
TRBD2,TRBJ2-4,20,TRBV4-1,.,CASSQDIGLAGGIAKNIQYF,TGCGCCAGCAGCCAAGATATTGGACTAGCGGGGGGAATTGCCAAAAACATTCAGTACTTC
TRBD1,TRBJ2-5,16,TRBV7-9,.,CASSWTGGSVEGTQYF,TGTGCCAGCAGTTGGACAGGGGGATCCGTTGAAGGGACCCAGTACTTC
TRBD1,TRBJ2-5,14,TRBV5-1,.,CASSLEGGPETQYF,TGCGCCAGCAGCTTGGAAGGGGGCCCAGAGACCCAGTACTTC
.,TRBJ2-2,15,TRBV5-1,.,CASSLATGNAGELFF,TGCGCCAGCAGCTTGGCTACAGGGAACGCCGGGGAGCTGTTTTTT
.,TRBJ1-2,11,TRBV2,once,CASRQGLGYTF,TGTGCCAGCAGACAGGGTCTTGGCTACACCTTC
TRBD1,TRBJ1-2,14,TRBV7-9,.,CASSLGAGGESYTF,TGTGCCAGCAGCTTGGGGGCAGGGGGCGAGAGCTACACCTTC
TRBD1,TRBJ2-5,14,TRBV6-1,.,CASIVGQAGETQYF,TGTGCCAGCATTGTCGGACAGGCAGGAGAGACCCAGTACTTC
.,TRBJ1-5,17,TRBV6-1,.,CASSEGYVGVSNQPQHF,TGTGCCAGCAGTGAAGGCTACGTCGGGGTAAGCAATCAGCCCCAGCATTTT
.,TRBJ2-1,15,TRBV7-9,.,CASSQITAVLGEQFF,TGTGCCAGCAGTCAGATCACAGCCGTTTTAGGTGAGCAGTTCTTC
.,TRBJ1-5,15,TRBV4-2,few,CASSQDLRVNQPQHF,TGTGCCAGCAGCCAAGATCTGAGAGTAAATCAGCCCCAGCATTTT